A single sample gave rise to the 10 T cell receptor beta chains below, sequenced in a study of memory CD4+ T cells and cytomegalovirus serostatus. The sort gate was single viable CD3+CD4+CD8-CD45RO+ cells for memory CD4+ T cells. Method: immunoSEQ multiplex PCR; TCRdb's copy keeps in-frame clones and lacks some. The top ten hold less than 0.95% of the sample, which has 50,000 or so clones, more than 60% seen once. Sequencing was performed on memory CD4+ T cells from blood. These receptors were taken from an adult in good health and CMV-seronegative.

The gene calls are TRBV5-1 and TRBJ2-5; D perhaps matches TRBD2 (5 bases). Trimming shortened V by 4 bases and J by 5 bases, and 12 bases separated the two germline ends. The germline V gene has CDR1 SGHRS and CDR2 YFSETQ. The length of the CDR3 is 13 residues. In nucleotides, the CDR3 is TGCGCCAGCAGCCCCCGTTCGGGGGAGACCCAGTACTTC. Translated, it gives CASSPRSGETQYF.

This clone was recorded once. DNA for the CDR3: TGTGCCACCAGCAGAGATTGGCGGAACTCTGGAAACACCATATATTTT. This gives the protein CATSRDWRNSGNTIYF. The chain uses TRBV15 and TRBJ1-3, with D unclear. The CDR3 loop spans 16 amino acids. Trimming took off 0 bases at V and 0 bases at J, with 9 bases between the two ends. The V gene's germline CDR1 is LNHNV and CDR2 YYDKDF (reference sequence).

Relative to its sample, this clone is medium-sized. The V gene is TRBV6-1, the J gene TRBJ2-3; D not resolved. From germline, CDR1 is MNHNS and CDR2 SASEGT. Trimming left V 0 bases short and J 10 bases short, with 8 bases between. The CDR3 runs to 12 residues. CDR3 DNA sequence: TGTGCCAGCAGTGAAGCGCCTATCCCGCAGTATTTT. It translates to CASSEAPIPQYF.

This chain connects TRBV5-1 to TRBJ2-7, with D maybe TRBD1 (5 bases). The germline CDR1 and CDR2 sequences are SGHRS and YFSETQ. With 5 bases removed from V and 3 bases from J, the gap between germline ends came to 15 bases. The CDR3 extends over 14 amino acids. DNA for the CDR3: TGCGCCAGCAGGCGGACAATTATGATCTACGAGCAGTACTTC. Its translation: CASRRTIMIYEQYF.

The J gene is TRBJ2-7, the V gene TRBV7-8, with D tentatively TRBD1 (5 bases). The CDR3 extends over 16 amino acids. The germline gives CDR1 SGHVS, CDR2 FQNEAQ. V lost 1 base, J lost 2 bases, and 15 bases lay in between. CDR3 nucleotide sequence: TGTGCCAGCAGCTTAGAGGTGGCAGGGCTCACCTACGAGCAGTACTTC. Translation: CASSLEVAGLTYEQYF.

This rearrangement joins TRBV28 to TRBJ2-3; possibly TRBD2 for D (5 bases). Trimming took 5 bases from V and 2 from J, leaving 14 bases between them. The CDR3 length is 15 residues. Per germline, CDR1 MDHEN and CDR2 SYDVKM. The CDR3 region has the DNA TGTGCCAGCAGTCCCCACTGGGGAGACACAGATACGCAGTATTTT. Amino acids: CASSPHWGDTDTQYF.

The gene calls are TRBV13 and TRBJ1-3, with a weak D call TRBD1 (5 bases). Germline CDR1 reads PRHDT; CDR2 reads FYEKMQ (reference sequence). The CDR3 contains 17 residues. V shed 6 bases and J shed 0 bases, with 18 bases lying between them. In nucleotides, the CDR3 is TGTGCCAGCAGAAAATCGGGGGAAAGAATCTCTGGAAACACCATATATTTT. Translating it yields CASRKSGERISGNTIYF.

CDR3 sequence (DNA): TGTGCCAGCAGCCTTCGACAGGGCGGAGATACGCAGTATTTT. The encoded protein is CASSLRQGGDTQYF. The gene calls are TRBV7-2 and TRBJ2-3, with 7 positions matching TRBD1. Germline values: CDR1 SGHTA, CDR2 FQGNSA. The V and J ends lost 5 bases and 5 bases, in that order; junction bases with no gene match: 7. This CDR3 contains 14 residues.

In DNA, the CDR3 is TGTGCCAGCAGCCCCACCGGGACAGGGGCCCACGAGCAGTACTTC. Translated: CASSPTGTGAHEQYF. The V and J genes are TRBV14 and TRBJ2-7, with 10 bases identical to TRBD1. The CDR3 sequence is 15 residues long. V was clipped by 4 bases and J by 5 bases; unmatched bases: 8. From germline, CDR1 is SGHDN and CDR2 FVKESK.

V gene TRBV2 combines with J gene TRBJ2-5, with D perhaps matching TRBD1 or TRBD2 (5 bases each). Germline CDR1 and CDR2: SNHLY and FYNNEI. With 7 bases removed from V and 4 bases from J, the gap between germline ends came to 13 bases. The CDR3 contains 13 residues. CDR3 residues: CASIRERGETQYF. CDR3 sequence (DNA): TGTGCCAGCATCCGAGAGAGGGGAGAGACCCAGTACTTC.